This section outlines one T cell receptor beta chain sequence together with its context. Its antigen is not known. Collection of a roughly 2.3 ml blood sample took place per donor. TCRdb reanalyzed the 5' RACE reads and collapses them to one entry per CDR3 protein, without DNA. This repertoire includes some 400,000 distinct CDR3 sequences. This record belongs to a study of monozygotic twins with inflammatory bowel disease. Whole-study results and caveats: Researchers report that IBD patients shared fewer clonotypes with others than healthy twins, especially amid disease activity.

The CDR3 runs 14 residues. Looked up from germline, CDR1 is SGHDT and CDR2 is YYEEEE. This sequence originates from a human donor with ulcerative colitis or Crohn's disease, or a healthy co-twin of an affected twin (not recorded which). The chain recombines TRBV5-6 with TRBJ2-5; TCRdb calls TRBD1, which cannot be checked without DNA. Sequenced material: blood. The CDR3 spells CASSLRGTGETQYF. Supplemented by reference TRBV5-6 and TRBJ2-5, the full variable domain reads DAGVTQSPTHLIKTRGQQVTLRCSPKSGHDTVSWYQQALGQGPQFIFQYYEEEERQRGNFPDRFSGHQFPNYSSELNVNALLLGDSALYLCASSLRGTGETQYFGPGTRLLVL.